This paragraph reports one T cell receptor beta chain. The antigen is unknown. Treatment here: oral pan-JAK inhibitor, 5-10 mg twice daily. Lesional scalp tissue (obtained by punch biopsy) and peripheral blood were collected from alopecia areata patients. The data stem from a study of CD8+ T cells in alopecia areata. The wider study: Patients in the study were on tofacitinib for 6 to 18 months, then off it for 6 months. Broader study findings: Since there was just one nonresponder, nobody can yet say how baseline CD8+ expansion ties to response. Sequence data from scalp samples additionally include resident alphabeta T cells of normal skin.

Extraction and reverse transcription of RNA yielded cDNA as the sequencing template. Generated by immunoSEQ multiplex PCR, the TCRdb table keeps only in-frame clones and is missing some. The table records approximately 210,000 clones, less than 45% of them present only once. V gave up 4 bases and J gave up 4 bases, with 20 bases separating them. CDR1 is SQVTM, CDR2 ANQGSEA, per germline. The CDR3 covers 15 residues. The TCR was taken from a human donor with alopecia areata. V usage is TRBV29-1 and J usage is TRBJ2-7; weak D call: TRBD1 (5 bases). The input for sequencing was CD4+ T cells sorted from blood, taken between weeks 36 and 40, from a patient treated with tofacitinib. CDR3 sequence: CSVGSYGRVGYEQYF. The CDR3 DNA reads TGCAGCGTTGGCTCTTACGGCAGGGTTGGGTACGAGCAGTACTTC.